In this sample, the clone carrying this TCR beta chain turned up a few times. The antigen is unknown. Germline V gene lookup returns CDR1 LGHDT and CDR2 YNNKEL (reference sequence). The V end lost 2 bases, the J end lost 4 bases, and 12 bases lay between the germline ends. This CDR3 comprises 15 residues. These data are taken from a study of T-cell reconstitution after alpha-beta-depleted transplantation in children. Study-wide results and limits: By about two months after transplant, alpha-beta T cells reportedly arose from several hundred graft clones that had expanded. Surviving recipient T cells and thymic progenitors underlay high day-60 TCRbeta diversity in some patients. At the one-year point after transplant, T-cell counts and TCRbeta diversity were found to come mostly from T cells that had been newly produced.

It was with unique molecular identifiers that the TCRbeta library was prepared. TCRdb re-called the PCR reads with MiXCR, one entry per CDR3 protein. Of fewer than 1 million distinct CDR3 sequences listed, around 17% are singletons. Sample: PBMCs, mostly from graft donor cells, taken 360 days after TCRalphabeta/CD19-depleted stem cell transplant. The rearrangement joins TRBV3-1 to TRBJ2-1; the D is unclear. This receptor was taken from a male patient between 10 and 17 years old who had a stem cell transplant for acute lymphoblastic leukemia, so the T cells may come from the graft donor. The CDR3 DNA follows: TGTGCCAGCAGCCAATTGGTCCCCCTTTACAATGAGCAGTTCTTC. This sequence encodes CASSQLVPLYNEQFF.